A selection of T cell receptor beta chains follows, all from one sample in a study of identical twins. From the 5' RACE reads, TCRdb called clonotypes with MiXCR, one entry per CDR3 protein. The sample holds 1.5 million to 2 million distinct CDR3 sequences; less than 40% are singletons and the top ten take more than 0.25%. Sequenced input: cord blood. The receptors derive from a newborn girl in good health. The conserved cysteine and the conserved F or W are not part of the CDR3 here.

j_call v_call cdr3_aa
TRBJ1-2 TRBV30 AWSANYGYT
TRBJ2-1 TRBV24-1 ATSDFGTGGPRNEQF
TRBJ1-2 TRBV6-1 ASSPTGGRGYT
TRBJ2-1 TRBV12-3/TRBV12-4 ASSLGSGGYNEQF
TRBJ2-7 TRBV27 ASRTGPSSYEQY
TRBJ2-7 TRBV5-1 ASSRGRGNGEQY
TRBJ2-1 TRBV20-1 SATRHSYNEQF
TRBJ2-3 TRBV20-1 SARTGGVDTQY
TRBJ1-6 TRBV20-1 SASLAGSYNSPLH
TRBJ1-6 TRBV12-3/TRBV12-4 ASSLQGVYNSPPH
TRBJ2-4 TRBV27 ASSLFPRNNIQY
TRBJ2-7 TRBV20-1 SAMRQGTYEQY
TRBJ2-5 TRBV11-1 ASSFSLAGDNEQY
TRBJ2-2 TRBV20-1 SAKLAGTSGELF
TRBJ1-1 TRBV20-1 SASTQVHTEAF
TRBJ1-5 TRBV6-6 ASSYQRYQLTNQPQH
TRBJ1-3 TRBV6-5 ASSYDSGNTIY
TRBJ1-2 TRBV21-1 TSSKALRTGTYGYT
TRBJ2-3 TRBV24-1 ATSEGLEGSLTPDTQY
TRBJ2-5 TRBV11-1 ASTNSGGALGTQY
TRBJ2-3 TRBV28 ASSSGRAPDTQY
TRBJ1-2 TRBV20-1 SARGTGVVYGYT
TRBJ1-3 TRBV6-1 ASSLPRKGGGNTIY
- TRBV6-6 ASRPVQGEQY
TRBJ1-2 TRBV6-1 ASSDEGYGYT
TRBJ1-2 TRBV28 ASSPTGFNGCT
TRBJ2-7 TRBV2 AVKTGTKTYEQY
TRBJ1-4 TRBV10-2 ASSESTINGF
TRBJ1-6 TRBV10-3 AINGEQGGSPLH